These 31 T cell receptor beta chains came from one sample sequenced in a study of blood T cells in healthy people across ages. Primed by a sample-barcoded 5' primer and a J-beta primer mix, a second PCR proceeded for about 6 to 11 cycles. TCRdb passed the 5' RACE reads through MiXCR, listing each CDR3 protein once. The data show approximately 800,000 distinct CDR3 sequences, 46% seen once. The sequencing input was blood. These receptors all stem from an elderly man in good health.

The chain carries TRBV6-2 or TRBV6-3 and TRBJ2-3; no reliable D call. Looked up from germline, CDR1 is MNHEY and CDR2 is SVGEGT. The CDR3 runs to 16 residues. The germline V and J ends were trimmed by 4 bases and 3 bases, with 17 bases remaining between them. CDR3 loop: CASSFPSGPGTDTQYF. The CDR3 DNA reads TGTGCCAGCAGTTTCCCTTCCGGGCCCGGGACAGATACGCAGTATTTT.

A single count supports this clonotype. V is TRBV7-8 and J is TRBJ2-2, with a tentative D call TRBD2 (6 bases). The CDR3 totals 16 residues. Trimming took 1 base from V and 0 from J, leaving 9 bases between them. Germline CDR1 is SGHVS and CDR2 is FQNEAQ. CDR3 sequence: CASSLGRDANTGELFF. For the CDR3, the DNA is TGTGCCAGCAGCTTAGGGAGGGATGCGAACACCGGGGAGCTGTTTTTT.

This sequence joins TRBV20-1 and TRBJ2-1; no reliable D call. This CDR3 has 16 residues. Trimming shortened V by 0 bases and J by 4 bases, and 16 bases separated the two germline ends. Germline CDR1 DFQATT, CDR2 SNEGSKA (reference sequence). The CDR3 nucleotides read TGCAGTGCTAGAGAACGAGGAGAGGTTTATTACAATGAGCAGTTCTTC. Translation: CSARERGEVYYNEQFF.

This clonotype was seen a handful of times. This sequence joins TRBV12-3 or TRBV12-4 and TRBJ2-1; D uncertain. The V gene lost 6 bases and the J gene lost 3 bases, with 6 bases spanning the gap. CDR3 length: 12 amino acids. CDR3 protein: CASRLNYNEQFF. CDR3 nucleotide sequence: TGTGCCAGCAGACTCAACTACAATGAGCAGTTCTTC.

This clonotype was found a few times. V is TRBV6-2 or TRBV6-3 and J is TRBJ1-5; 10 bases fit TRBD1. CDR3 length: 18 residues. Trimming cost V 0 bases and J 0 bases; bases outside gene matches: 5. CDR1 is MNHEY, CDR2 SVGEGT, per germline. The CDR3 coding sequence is TGTGCCAGCAGTTACTCTAGGGACAGGGGTTATAGCAATCAGCCCCAGCATTTT. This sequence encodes CASSYSRDRGYSNQPQHF.

CDR3: CASSQERIRETQYF. DNA of the CDR3: TGTGCCAGCAGCCAAGAGCGGATTAGGGAGACCCAGTACTTC. V usage is TRBV3-1 and J usage is TRBJ2-5; the D is unclear. Trimming removed 0 bases from V and 5 bases from J, with 10 bases in between. The CDR3 length is 14 residues. Looked up from germline, CDR1 is LGHDT and CDR2 is YNNKEL (reference sequence).

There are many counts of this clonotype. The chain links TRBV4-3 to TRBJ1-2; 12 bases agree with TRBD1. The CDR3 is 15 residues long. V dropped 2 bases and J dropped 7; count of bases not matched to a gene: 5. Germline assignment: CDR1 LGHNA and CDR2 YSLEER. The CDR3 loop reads CASSQSGTGGFGYTF. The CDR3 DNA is TGCGCCAGCAGCCAATCCGGGACAGGGGGCTTTGGCTACACCTTC.

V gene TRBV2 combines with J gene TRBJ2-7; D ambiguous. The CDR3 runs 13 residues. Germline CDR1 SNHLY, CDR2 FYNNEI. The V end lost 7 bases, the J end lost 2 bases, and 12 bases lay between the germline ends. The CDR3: CASIFIGTYEQYF. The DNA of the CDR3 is TGTGCCAGCATCTTCATTGGGACCTACGAGCAGTACTTC. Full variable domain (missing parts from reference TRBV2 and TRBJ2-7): EPEVTQTPSHQVTQMGQEVILRCVPISNHLYFYWYRQILGQKVEFLVSFYNNEISEKSEIFDDQFSVERPDGSNFTLKIRSTKLEDSAMYFCASIFIGTYEQYFGPGTRLTVT.

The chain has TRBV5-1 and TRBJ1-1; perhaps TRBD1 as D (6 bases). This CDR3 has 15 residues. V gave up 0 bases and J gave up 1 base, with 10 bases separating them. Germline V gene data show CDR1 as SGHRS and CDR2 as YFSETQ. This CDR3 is CASSLAGASNTEAFF. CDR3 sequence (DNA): TGCGCCAGCAGCTTGGCAGGGGCTTCGAACACTGAAGCTTTCTTT.

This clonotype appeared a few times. DNA for the CDR3: TGTGCCAGCAGCCCAAGACTAGCGGGGGACAATGAGCAGTTCTTC. Translation gives CASSPRLAGDNEQFF. This chain connects TRBV9 to TRBJ2-1; TRBD2 matches at 12 bases. Germline V gene sequence: CDR1 SGDLS, CDR2 YYNGEE. V lost 4 bases and J lost 5; bases outside the gene matches: 4. The CDR3 extends over 15 amino acids.

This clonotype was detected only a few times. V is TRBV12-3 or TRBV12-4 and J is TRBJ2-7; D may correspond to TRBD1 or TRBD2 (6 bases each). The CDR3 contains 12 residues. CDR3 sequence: CATSWGAYEQYF. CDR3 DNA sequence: TGTGCAACCTCGTGGGGGGCATACGAGCAGTACTTC.

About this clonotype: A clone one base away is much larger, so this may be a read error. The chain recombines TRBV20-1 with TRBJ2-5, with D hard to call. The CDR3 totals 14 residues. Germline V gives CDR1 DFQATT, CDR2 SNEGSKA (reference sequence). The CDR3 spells CSARVPLAQETPYF. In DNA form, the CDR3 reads TGCAGTGCTAGAGTCCCCCTGGCGCAAGAGACCCCGTACTTC.

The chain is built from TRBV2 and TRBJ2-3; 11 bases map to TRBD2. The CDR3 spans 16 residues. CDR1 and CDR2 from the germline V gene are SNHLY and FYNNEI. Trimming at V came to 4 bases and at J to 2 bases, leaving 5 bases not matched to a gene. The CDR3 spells CASSARLAGTTDTQYF. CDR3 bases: TGTGCCAGCAGTGCCCGACTAGCGGGGACCACAGATACGCAGTATTTT.

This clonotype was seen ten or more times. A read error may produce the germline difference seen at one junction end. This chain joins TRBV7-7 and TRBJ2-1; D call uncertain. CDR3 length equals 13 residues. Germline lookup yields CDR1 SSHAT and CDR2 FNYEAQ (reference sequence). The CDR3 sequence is CASSLGSEDEQFF. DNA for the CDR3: TGTGCTAGCAGCCTGGGGTCAGAGGATGAGCAGTTCTTC.

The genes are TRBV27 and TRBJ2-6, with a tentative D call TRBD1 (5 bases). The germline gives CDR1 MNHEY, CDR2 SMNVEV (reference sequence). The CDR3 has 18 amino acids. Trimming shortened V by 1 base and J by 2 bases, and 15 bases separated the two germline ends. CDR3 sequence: CASSLFMPGLAGANVLTF. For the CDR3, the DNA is TGTGCCAGCAGTTTATTTATGCCAGGGCTTGCTGGGGCCAACGTCCTGACTTTC.

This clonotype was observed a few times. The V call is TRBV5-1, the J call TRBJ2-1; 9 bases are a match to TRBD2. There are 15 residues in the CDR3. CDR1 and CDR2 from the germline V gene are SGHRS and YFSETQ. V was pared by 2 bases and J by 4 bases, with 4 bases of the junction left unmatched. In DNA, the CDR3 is TGCGCCAGCAGCTTTAGCCTAGCGGGATACAATGAGCAGTTCTTC. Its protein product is CASSFSLAGYNEQFF.

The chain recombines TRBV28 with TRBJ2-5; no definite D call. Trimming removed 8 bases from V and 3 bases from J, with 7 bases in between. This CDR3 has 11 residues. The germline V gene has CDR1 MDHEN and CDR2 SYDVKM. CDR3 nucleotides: TGTGCCAGCGGACCTAAAGAGACCCAGTACTTC. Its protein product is CASGPKETQYF. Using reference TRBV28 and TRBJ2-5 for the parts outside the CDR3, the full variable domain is DVKVTQSSRYLVKRTGEKVFLECVQDMDHENMFWYRQDPGLGLRLIYFSYDVKMKEKGDIPEGYSVSREKKERFSLILESASTNQTSMYLCASGPKETQYFGPGTRLLVL.

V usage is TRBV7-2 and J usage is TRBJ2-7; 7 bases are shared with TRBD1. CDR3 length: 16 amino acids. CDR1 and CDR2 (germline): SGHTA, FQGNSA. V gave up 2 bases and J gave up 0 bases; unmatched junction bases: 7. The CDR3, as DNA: TGTGCCAGCAGCTTAAGGTTTGGACAGGACTCCTACGAGCAGTACTTC. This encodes CASSLRFGQDSYEQYF.

The CDR3 loop is CSVTSGSTGELFF. The CDR3 DNA reads as TGCAGCGTTACAAGCGGGAGCACCGGGGAGCTGTTTTTT. The chain links TRBV29-1 to TRBJ2-2; 8 bases align to TRBD2. Trimming removed 5 bases from V and 4 bases from J; junction bases left unmatched: 3. Germline lookup yields CDR1 SQVTM and CDR2 ANQGSEA. This CDR3 comprises 13 residues.

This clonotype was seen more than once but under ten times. The CDR3 nucleotides are TGTGCCAGCACCCCTAGCGGCCCCAAGGAGACCCAGTACTTC. Amino acid sequence: CASTPSGPKETQYF. This sequence joins TRBV12-3 or TRBV12-4 and TRBJ2-5, with 7 bases that match TRBD2. Germline trimming cut 7 bases from V and 5 bases from J; bases unmatched to any gene: 10. This CDR3 contains 14 residues.

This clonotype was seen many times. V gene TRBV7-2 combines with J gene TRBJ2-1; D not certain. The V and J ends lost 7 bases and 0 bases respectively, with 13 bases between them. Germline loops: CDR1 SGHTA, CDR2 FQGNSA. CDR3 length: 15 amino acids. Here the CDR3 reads CASTVRALSYNEQFF. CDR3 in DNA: TGTGCCAGCACCGTTAGAGCGCTCTCCTACAATGAGCAGTTCTTC. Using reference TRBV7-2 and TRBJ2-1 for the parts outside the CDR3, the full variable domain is GAGVSQSPSNKVTEKGKDVELRCDPISGHTALYWYRQSLGQGLEFLIYFQGNSAPDKSGLPSDRFSAERTGGSVSTLTIQRTQQEDSAVYLCASTVRALSYNEQFFGPGTRLTVL.

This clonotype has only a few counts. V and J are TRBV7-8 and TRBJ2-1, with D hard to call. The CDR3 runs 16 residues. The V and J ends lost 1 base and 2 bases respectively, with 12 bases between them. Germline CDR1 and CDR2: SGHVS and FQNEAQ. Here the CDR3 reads CASSLDSGGTYNEQFF. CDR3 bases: TGTGCCAGCAGCTTAGATTCGGGTGGGACCTACAATGAGCAGTTCTTC. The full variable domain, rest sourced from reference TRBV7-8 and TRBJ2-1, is GAGVSQSPRYKVAKRGQDVALRCDPISGHVSLFWYQQALGQGPEFLTYFQNEAQLDKSGLPSDRFFAERPEGSVSTLKIQRTQQEDSAVYLCASSLDSGGTYNEQFFGPGTRLTVL.

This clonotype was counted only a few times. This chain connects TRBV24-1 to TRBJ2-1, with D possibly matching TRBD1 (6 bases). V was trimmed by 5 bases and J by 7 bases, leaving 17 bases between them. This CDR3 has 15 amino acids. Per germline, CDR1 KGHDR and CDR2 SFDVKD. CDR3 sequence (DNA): TGTGCCACCAGTGGAACAGGGAGTGTGCCTAATGAGCAGTTCTTC. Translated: CATSGTGSVPNEQFF.

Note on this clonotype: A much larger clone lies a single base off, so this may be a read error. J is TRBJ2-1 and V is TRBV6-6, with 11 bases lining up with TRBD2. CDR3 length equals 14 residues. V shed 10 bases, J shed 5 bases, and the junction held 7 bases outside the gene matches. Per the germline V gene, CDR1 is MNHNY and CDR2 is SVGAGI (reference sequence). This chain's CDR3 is CANRTSGPDNEQFF. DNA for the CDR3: TGTGCCAACAGGACTAGCGGGCCGGACAATGAGCAGTTCTTC.

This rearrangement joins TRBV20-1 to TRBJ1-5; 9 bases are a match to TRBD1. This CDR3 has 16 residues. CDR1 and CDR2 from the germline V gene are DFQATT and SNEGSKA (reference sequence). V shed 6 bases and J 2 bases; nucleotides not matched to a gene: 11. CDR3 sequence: CSAPDRGSGGNQPQHF. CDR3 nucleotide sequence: TGCAGTGCACCCGACAGGGGGTCGGGTGGCAATCAGCCCCAGCATTTT.

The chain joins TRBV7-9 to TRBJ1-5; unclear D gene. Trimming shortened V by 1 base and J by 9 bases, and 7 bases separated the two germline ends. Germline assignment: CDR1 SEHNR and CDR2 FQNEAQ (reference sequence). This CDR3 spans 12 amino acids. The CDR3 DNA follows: TGTGCCAGCAGCTTAGTCGATCGGCCCCAGCATTTT. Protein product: CASSLVDRPQHF.

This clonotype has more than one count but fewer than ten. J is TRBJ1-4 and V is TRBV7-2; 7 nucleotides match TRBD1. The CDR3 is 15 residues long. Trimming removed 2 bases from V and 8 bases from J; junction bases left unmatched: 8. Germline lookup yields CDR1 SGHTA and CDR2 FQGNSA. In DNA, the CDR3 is TGTGCCAGCAGCTTAAGAGAGGGGGCGAGGGAAAAACTGTTTTTT. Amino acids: CASSLREGAREKLFF.

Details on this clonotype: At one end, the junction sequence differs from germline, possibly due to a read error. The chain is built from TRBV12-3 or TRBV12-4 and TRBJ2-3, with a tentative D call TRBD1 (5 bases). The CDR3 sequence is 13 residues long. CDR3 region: CASSQLTTGTQYF. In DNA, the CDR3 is TGTGCCAGCAGCCAACTAACCACAGGTACGCAGTATTTT.

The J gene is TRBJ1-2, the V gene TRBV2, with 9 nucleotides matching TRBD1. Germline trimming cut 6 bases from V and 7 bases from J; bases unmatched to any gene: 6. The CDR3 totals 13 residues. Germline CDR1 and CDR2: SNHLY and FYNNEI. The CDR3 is CASRAGTGPGYTF. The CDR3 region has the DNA TGTGCCAGCAGAGCCGGGACAGGGCCTGGCTACACCTTC.

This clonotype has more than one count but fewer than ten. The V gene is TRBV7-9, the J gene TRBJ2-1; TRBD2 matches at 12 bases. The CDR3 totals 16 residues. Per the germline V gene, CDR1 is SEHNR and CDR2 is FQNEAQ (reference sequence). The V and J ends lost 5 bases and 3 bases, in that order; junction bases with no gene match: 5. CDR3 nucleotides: TGTGCCAGCAGCCAACGACTAGCGGGGGACTACAATGAGCAGTTCTTC. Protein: CASSQRLAGDYNEQFF.

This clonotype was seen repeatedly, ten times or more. The CDR3 DNA reads as TGTGCCAGCAGCATTAGCGGGAACTCCTACAATGAGCAGTTCTTC. This translates into CASSISGNSYNEQFF. The J gene is TRBJ2-1, the V gene TRBV11-3, with 8 positions matching TRBD2. With 5 bases clipped from V and 0 bases from J, the junction kept 3 bases outside the gene matches. The CDR3 spans 15 residues. Germline CDR1 reads SGHNT; CDR2 reads YENEEA.